This is a list of T cell receptor beta chains from one sample in a study of T cells in Graves' hyperthyroidism and ophthalmopathy. From the multiplex PCR reads, TCRdb called clonotypes with MiXCR, one entry per CDR3 protein. The sample has more than 600,000 distinct CDR3 sequences; about a sixth are singletons. The specimen was blood. All receptors derive from a man between 18 and 35 years old with Graves' hyperthyroidism. CDR3s include the opening cysteine and the closing phenylalanine or tryptophan. The order of the fields is V gene, CDR3 length, D gene, J gene, clone size, CDR3 DNA, CDR3 protein. The D gene is left open where the match is weak. Where a row states a size, it is once, few, many or the class of an expanded clone; other rows omit it.

TRBV15,13,.,TRBJ1-1,few,TGTGCCACCAGCACAGATTTGAACACTGAAGCTTTCTTT,CATSTDLNTEAFF
TRBV20-1,15,TRBD2,TRBJ2-1,many,TGCAGTGCTATGCCGGTGGGACTAGGTTACAATGAGCAGTTCTTC,CSAMPVGLGYNEQFF
TRBV20-1,16,.,TRBJ2-1,.,TGCAGTGCTTCATCTTTAGCGGCAAGCTCCTACAAGGAGCAGTTCTTC,CSASSLAASSYKEQFF
TRBV28,14,TRBD2,TRBJ2-1,many,TGTGCCAGCAGTGGCGGGAGGGTGAACAATGAGCAGTTCTTC,CASSGGRVNNEQFF
TRBV3-1,15,TRBD1,TRBJ2-5,once,TGTGCCAGCAGCCACCCAGGACAGGGGGGGGAGACCCAGTACTTC,CASSHPGQGGETQYF
TRBV29-1,12,.,TRBJ2-4,.,TGCAGCGCCGAGGGGGGGCAGGACATTCAGTACTTC,CSAEGGQDIQYF
TRBV20-1,17,TRBD1,TRBJ2-6,.,TGCAGTGCTAGAGTCCTCACAGGGGGTGCGGGGGCCAACGTCCTGACTTTC,CSARVLTGGAGANVLTF
TRBV7-2,15,.,TRBJ1-4,many,TGTGCCAGCAGCTTAGGCAGGGCCTCTAATGAAAAACTGTTTTTT,CASSLGRASNEKLFF
TRBV20-1,16,TRBD1,TRBJ1-1,few,TGCAGTGCTAGAGATGGCGGACAGGCCCTGAACACTGAAGCTTTCTTT,CSARDGGQALNTEAFF
TRBV27,15,.,TRBJ1-1,many,TGTGCCAGCATGTTTCTCCGGGACAAAGACACTGAAGCTTTCTTT,CASMFLRDKDTEAFF
TRBV7-9,14,.,TRBJ2-7,few,TGTGCCAGCAGCTTAGAGATTGAGTCCTACGAGCAGTACTTC,CASSLEIESYEQYF
TRBV12-3/TRBV12-4,11,.,TRBJ2-7,many,TGTGCCAGCAGTTTTGGGACGGATATACACTTC,CASSFGTDIHF
TRBV11-3,14,.,TRBJ1-4,.,TGTGCCAGCAGGTCGACGGCAACTAATGAAAAACTGTTTTTT,CASRSTATNEKLFF
TRBV2,15,TRBD1,TRBJ1-2,many,TGTGCCAGCAGTGAATGGGCCGGACAGGGCTATGGCTACACCTTC,CASSEWAGQGYGYTF
TRBV30,16,TRBD1,TRBJ1-1,few,TGTGCCTGCGGGGGACAGGGGGCAAGGTGGGCCACTGAAGCTTTCTTT,CACGGQGARWATEAFF
TRBV6-1,14,TRBD2,TRBJ2-7,many,TGTGCCAGCAGGGATAGCGGGAGATTCTACGAGCAGTACTTC,CASRDSGRFYEQYF
TRBV20-1,14,TRBD2,TRBJ2-5,many,TGCAGTGCTAGTAAAACGGGAGGGGAGGAGACCCAGTACTTC,CSASKTGGEETQYF
TRBV2,15,.,TRBJ2-1,few,TGTGCCAGCAGTGATTGGCGCACCTCCTACAATGAGCAGTTCTTC,CASSDWRTSYNEQFF
TRBV24-1,14,.,TRBJ2-3,few,TGTGCCGCTCGAATACTAGCTAGCACAGATACGCAGTATTTT,CAARILASTDTQYF
TRBV20-1,16,TRBD2,TRBJ2-7,many,TGCAGTGCTAGCAGTCTAGCGGGGTCCCCAGGGTACGAGCAGTACTTC,CSASSLAGSPGYEQYF
TRBV2,14,TRBD1,TRBJ1-2,many,TGTGCCAGCAAAGACAGGGGATACAACTATGGCTACACCTTC,CASKDRGYNYGYTF
TRBV5-1,15,TRBD2,TRBJ2-7,.,TGCGCCAGCAGCTTGTTAGCGGGAGTTTACTACGAGCAGTACTTC,CASSLLAGVYYEQYF
TRBV28,11,.,TRBJ1-1,many,TGTGCCAGCAGTTTCTTGACTGAAGCTTTCTTT,CASSFLTEAFF
TRBV5-1,15,.,TRBJ2-3,few,TGCGCCAGCAGGGCTGGCAGGGGGGAACTTGATACGCAGTATTTT,CASRAGRGELDTQYF
TRBV13,15,TRBD2,TRBJ2-1,.,TGTGCCAGCAAATATCTAGCGGCCAACCACAATGAGCAGTTCTTC,CASKYLAANHNEQFF
TRBV28,13,.,TRBJ2-5,.,TGTGCCAGCAGCATCCGGTCGAAAGAGACCCAGTACTTC,CASSIRSKETQYF
TRBV27,13,TRBD1,TRBJ2-5,many,TGTGCCAGCAGTGGGACAGGGGCGGAGACCCAGTACTTC,CASSGTGAETQYF
TRBV7-9,16,.,TRBJ2-4,many,TGTGCCAGCAGCCTACCCCCAGGGGTCGGCAAAAACATTCAGTACTTC,CASSLPPGVGKNIQYF
TRBV19,15,.,TRBJ2-5,.,TGTGCCACAAAACCCTCGAGTAGGGTCCTGGAGACCCAGTACTTC,CATKPSSRVLETQYF
TRBV7-9,15,TRBD2,TRBJ2-3,many,TGTGCCAGCAGTCGGGCGGGAGGACTCACAGATACGCAGTATTTT,CASSRAGGLTDTQYF
TRBV28,12,.,TRBJ2-5,few,TGTGCCAGCTGGGGGGGCAAAGAGACCCAGTACTTC,CASWGGKETQYF
TRBV6-2/TRBV6-3,15,.,TRBJ2-3,many,TGTGCCAGCACCCCTATTCGGGGGAGATCGGATACGCAGTATTTT,CASTPIRGRSDTQYF
TRBV7-3,16,TRBD1,TRBJ2-1,.,TGTGCCAGCAGCCCACATCGGACAGGAGCCGGCAATGAGCAGTTCTTC,CASSPHRTGAGNEQFF
TRBV15,15,.,TRBJ2-5,.,TGTGCCACCAGCAGAGAGAGGGTAGACCAAGAGACCCAGTACTTC,CATSRERVDQETQYF
TRBV29-1,13,.,TRBJ1-5,few,TGCAGCGTTGCGTCGGCAGGCAATCAGCCCCAGCATTTT,CSVASAGNQPQHF
TRBV12-3/TRBV12-4,14,TRBD1,TRBJ2-1,.,TGTGCCAGCAGAAAGACAGGGTTGGCCAATGAGCAGTTCTTC,CASRKTGLANEQFF
TRBV19,15,.,TRBJ2-2,.,TGTGCCAGTACCCGGGACGGACGTTACACCGGGGAGCTGTTTTTT,CASTRDGRYTGELFF
TRBV9,15,TRBD1,TRBJ1-4,few,TGTGCCAGCAGCCCGGGGGACAGGCTAAATGAAAAACTGTTTTTT,CASSPGDRLNEKLFF
TRBV12-3/TRBV12-4,16,TRBD1,TRBJ1-2,many,TGTGCCAGCAGTCCTGTCGCGGGACAGGGGGCCAGTGGCTACACCTTC,CASSPVAGQGASGYTF
TRBV6-1,15,TRBD2,TRBJ2-3,many,TGTGCCAGCAGTGCCCTAGCGGGCCTCACAGATACGCAGTATTTT,CASSALAGLTDTQYF
TRBV28,15,TRBD1,TRBJ2-7,many,TGTGCCAGCAGCTCCGGACAGGGGGCACTCCAGGGGCAGTACTTC,CASSSGQGALQGQYF
TRBV13,15,TRBD1,TRBJ2-3,.,TGTGCCAGCAGCCCACAGGGGGCGCGCACAGATACGCAGTATTTT,CASSPQGARTDTQYF
TRBV11-1,14,TRBD2,TRBJ2-7,few,TGTGCCAGCAGCTTTTCTAGCGGTGCCTACGAGCAGTACTTC,CASSFSSGAYEQYF
TRBV6-5,17,.,TRBJ2-2,many,TGTGCCAGCAGTTACTCGTATACCGGTAGCGGACCCGGGGAGCTGTTTTTT,CASSYSYTGSGPGELFF
TRBV6-1,16,.,TRBJ1-3,few,TGTGCCAGCAGTCCCAGGGTACCTTACTCTGGAAACACCATATATTTT,CASSPRVPYSGNTIYF
TRBV20-1,12,TRBD2,TRBJ2-5,.,TGCAGTGCTAAAACTAGCGGGGAGACCCAGTACTTC,CSAKTSGETQYF
TRBV7-8,15,TRBD2,TRBJ2-1,many,TGTGCCAGCAGCCGGGGACTAGCTGCCGTCAATGAGCAGTTCTTC,CASSRGLAAVNEQFF
TRBV19,14,.,TRBJ2-1,few,TGTGCCAGTAGTATAGTGGCAGAGTACAATGAGCAGTTCTTC,CASSIVAEYNEQFF
TRBV7-8,16,TRBD2,TRBJ2-1,.,TGTGCCAGCAGCGCCTCGGGACTACTCTCCTACAATGAGCAGTTCTTC,CASSASGLLSYNEQFF
TRBV6-1,14,.,TRBJ2-7,few,TGTGCCAGCAGTATTCGATGGCGGGCCTACGAGCAGTACTTC,CASSIRWRAYEQYF
TRBV7-9,14,.,TRBJ2-3,many,TGTGCCAGCAGTAGACTAGTCGTCACAGATACGCAGTATTTT,CASSRLVVTDTQYF
TRBV28,14,.,TRBJ2-2,many,TGTGCCAGCAGTCTGGGATCAAGGACCGGGGAGCTGTTTTTT,CASSLGSRTGELFF
TRBV10-3,14,.,TRBJ2-2,.,TGTGCCATCAGCCCTACAGGGTCCACCGGGGAGCTGTTTTTT,CAISPTGSTGELFF
TRBV28,15,TRBD1,TRBJ1-1,many,TGTGCCAGCAGTGACGCGACAGGGACAAACACTGAAGCTTTCTTT,CASSDATGTNTEAFF
TRBV5-6,13,.,TRBJ2-4,few,TGTGCCAGCAGCTTAAAGGGTCCGGACATTCAGTACTTC,CASSLKGPDIQYF
TRBV6-1,12,.,TRBJ1-2,few,TGTGCCAGCAAGCCGACGACTGGGGGCTACACCTTC,CASKPTTGGYTF
TRBV6-5,14,.,TRBJ2-7,many,TGTGCCAGCAGTTACTCGGGGGCGGTCTACGAGCAGTACTTC,CASSYSGAVYEQYF
TRBV4-1,15,.,TRBJ1-3,.,TGCGCCAGCAGCCACCCAGCCAGGGGTGGAAACACCATATATTTT,CASSHPARGGNTIYF
TRBV7-9,16,TRBD2,TRBJ2-3,.,TGTGCCAGCAGCCCTAAGTTGGCTAGCGGAAGTGAGGCGCAGTATTTT,CASSPKLASGSEAQYF
TRBV10-3,13,.,TRBJ2-7,few,TGTGCCATCAGTCCGACCGCTCCCTACGAGCAGTACTTC,CAISPTAPYEQYF